This T cell receptor beta chain is from a study of radiotherapy plus CTLA-4 blockade in lung cancer. Only in-frame clones appear in the TCRdb table, and some are missing; sequencing was by immunoSEQ multiplex PCR. This table holds 15,000 or so clones, 72% found once. CDR1 is MNHEY and CDR2 is SVGAGI in the germline V gene. The CDR3 totals 14 residues. V was clipped by 2 bases and J by 7 bases, with 9 bases between them. The specimen was peripheral blood, collected from a patient treated with radiotherapy plus ipilimumab. The clonotype originates from a human donor with non-small cell lung cancer whose response to radiotherapy plus ipilimumab could not be evaluated. The chain recombines TRBV6-5 with TRBJ1-6; maybe TRBD1 (5 bases). Here the CDR3 DNA reads TGTGCCAGCAGTTACAGGGGAACCAATTCACCCCTCCACTTT. It encodes CASSYRGTNSPLHF.